Reported below is one T cell receptor beta chain. Its antigen is currently unknown. The sample is drawn from a study of OX40 agonist ivuxolimab in advanced cancers. Findings and limits, study-wide: At 0.1-3.0 mg/kg, partial responders had clonal expansion among the lowest observed. On average, CD8+ T cells showed a greater number of expanded clones than CD4+. Both CD4+ and CD8+ T cell populations in blood had undergone clonal expansion by week 6 at 0.1 to 3.0 mg/kg.

J lost 5 bases, V lost 6 bases, and 12 bases had no gene match. The length of the CDR3 is 16 residues. CDR1 and CDR2 (germline): MNHEY, SMNVEV (reference sequence). This table comes from immunoSEQ multiplex PCR, and its TCRdb copy is limited to in-frame clones, with some not included. Altogether approximately 70,000 clones are present, around nine tenths being singletons, with the ten largest covering approximately 0.55%. This TCR came from an adult with an advanced solid tumor such as melanoma, head and neck, liver or kidney cancer. The rearrangement joins TRBV27 to TRBJ1-4; 7 positions agree with TRBD1. Sequencing used CD4+ or CD8+ T cells sorted from blood, obtained in a trial of the OX40 agonist ivuxolimab. CDR3 region: CASSAPNRGGNEKLFF. CDR3 nucleotide sequence: TGTGCCAGCAGCGCCCCGAACAGGGGAGGGAATGAAAAACTGTTTTTT.